These 8 T cell receptor beta chains were all obtained from the same sample, sequenced in a study of OX40 agonist ivuxolimab in advanced cancers. Clones were sequenced by immunoSEQ multiplex PCR, and TCRdb holds only the in-frame ones, with some missing. This sample has about 94,000 clones, with around 87% found just once. The sequences come from CD4+ or CD8+ T cells sorted from blood, collected in a trial of the OX40 agonist ivuxolimab. The receptors were gathered from an adult with an advanced solid tumor such as melanoma, head and neck, liver or kidney cancer.

The chain is built from TRBV5-8 and TRBJ1-4, with TRBD1 matching over 9 bases. Looked up from germline, CDR1 is SGHTS and CDR2 is YDEGEE. This CDR3 comprises 14 residues. Trimming at V came to 4 bases and at J to 6 bases, leaving 4 bases not matched to a gene. CDR3 DNA sequence: TGTGCCAGCAGCCTGCGACAGGGGGATGAAAAACTGTTTTTT. Translating gives CASSLRQGDEKLFF.

The chain uses TRBV5-1 and TRBJ2-1, with 15 bases lining up with TRBD2. CDR1 and CDR2 from the germline V gene are SGHRS and YFSETQ. There are 16 residues in the CDR3. V shed 4 bases, J shed 10 bases, and the junction held 9 bases outside the gene matches. The chain's CDR3 is CASSPGLAGGWYEQFF. CDR3 bases: TGCGCCAGCAGCCCGGGACTAGCGGGGGGCTGGTACGAGCAGTTCTTC.

The chain couples TRBV15 to TRBJ2-5; D is possibly TRBD2 (6 bases). Germline-derived CDR1 and CDR2 are LNHNV and YYDKDF (reference sequence). This CDR3 contains 15 residues. Trimming cost V 0 bases and J 5 bases, with 13 bases left between them. The CDR3 here is CATSRDLGGGETQYF. The CDR3, as DNA: TGTGCCACCAGCAGAGATTTAGGTGGGGGGGAGACCCAGTACTTC.

The chain joins TRBV10-3 to TRBJ2-7; D gene uncertain. The germline CDR1 and CDR2 sequences are ENHRY and SYGVKD. The V end was cut by 2 bases, the J end by 0 bases, with 11 bases between. The CDR3 is 15 amino acids. The CDR3 sequence: CAISEPTLPSYEQYF. As DNA, the CDR3 is TGTGCCATCAGTGAGCCTACACTACCCTCCTACGAGCAGTACTTC.

Only one count was recorded for this clone. The V and J genes are TRBV6-5 and TRBJ1-6; D is unresolved. This CDR3 has 15 amino acids. From germline, CDR1 is MNHEY and CDR2 SVGAGI. Deletions cut 5 bases from V and 4 bases from J, with 12 bases between. The CDR3 loop is CASSPRDVYNSPLHF. DNA for the CDR3: TGTGCCAGCAGTCCCCGGGATGTTTATAATTCACCCCTCCACTTT.

V and J are TRBV6-5 and TRBJ1-2, with 10 positions matching TRBD1. The germline gives CDR1 MNHEY, CDR2 SVGAGI. The trim removed 6 bases at V and 7 bases at J, leaving 8 bases unmatched. CDR3 length equals 14 residues. The DNA for the CDR3 is TGTGCCAGCAGCAGTGGACAGGGGGTTATTGGCTACACCTTC. Protein product: CASSSGQGVIGYTF.

The rearrangement uses TRBV19 and TRBJ1-5; tentatively, D is TRBD1 (5 bases). This CDR3 is built from 13 residues. V lost 6 bases and J lost 1, with 7 bases in between. Germline CDR1 reads LNHDA; CDR2 reads SQIVND (reference sequence). The chain's CDR3 is CASRRQSNQPQHF. The CDR3 region has the DNA TGTGCCAGTAGGAGACAGAGCAATCAGCCCCAGCATTTT.

The chain carries TRBV7-2 and TRBJ2-3; 8 bases line up with TRBD2. This CDR3 is built from 17 residues. Losses at the gene ends were 1 base for V and 4 bases for J; bases not matched to a gene: 10. Germline CDR1 reads SGHTA; CDR2 reads FQGNSA. The CDR3 reads CASSLGIFSGDADTQYF. The CDR3 DNA is TGTGCCAGCAGCTTAGGTATTTTTAGCGGGGACGCAGATACGCAGTATTTT.